The 20 T cell receptor beta chains below all came from one sample that was sequenced in a study of Ad26.COV2.S vaccination and SARS-CoV-2 variants. Generated by immunoSEQ multiplex PCR, the TCRdb table keeps only in-frame clones and is missing some. This sample carries a few hundred thousand clones, around 86% of them seen once, and the ten largest clones take around 3.6%. Treatment of the sample: some 20 received Ad26.COV2.S at low or high dose, single or two shots; 5 received placebo; per-sample allocation not given. It was on day 63 after the first vaccine or placebo injection that samples were taken. Here the sequenced sample was peripheral blood, taken in a trial of Ad26.COV2.S vaccine versus placebo. Receptors were obtained from a person between 18 and 60 years old who received the Ad26.COV2.S COVID-19 vaccine or a placebo.

This chain connects TRBV3-1 (or the pseudogene TRBV3-2) to TRBJ1-2; TRBD1 matches 7 bases. The germline V gene has CDR1 LGHDT and CDR2 YNNKEL (reference sequence). This CDR3 is built from 12 residues. Losses at the gene ends were 4 bases for V and 8 bases for J; bases not matched to a gene: 4. The CDR3 protein is CASSPEGAGYTF. CDR3 nucleotides: TGTGCCAGCAGCCCGGAGGGGGCCGGCTACACCTTC.

This clone was observed a single time. The genes are TRBV3-1 (or the pseudogene TRBV3-2) and TRBJ2-2; a weak D match, TRBD1 (5 bases). CDR1 is LGHDT and CDR2 is YNNKEL in the germline V gene (reference sequence). The CDR3 totals 15 residues. Trimming removed 5 bases at V and 7 bases at J, with 17 bases between. The CDR3 protein is CASSSGPGSGGELFF. The CDR3 nucleotides are TGTGCCAGCAGCAGTGGGCCAGGGTCTGGCGGGGAGCTGTTTTTT.

This clone was seen a single time. The chain employs TRBV11-2 and TRBJ2-5; the match to TRBD1 covers 12 bases. In germline, CDR1 is SGHAT, CDR2 FQNNGV. V gave up 5 bases and J gave up 5 bases; unmatched junction bases: 9. The CDR3 runs 16 residues. The CDR3 sequence is CASSPGTGGAWETQYF. The CDR3 coding sequence is TGTGCCAGCAGCCCGGGGACAGGGGGCGCGTGGGAGACCCAGTACTTC. Full variable domain (rest looked up from reference TRBV11-2 and TRBJ2-5): EAGVAQSPRYKIIEKRQSVAFWCNPISGHATLYWYQQILGQGPKLLIQFQNNGVVDDSQLPKDRFSAERLKGVDSTLKIQPAKLEDSAVYLCASSPGTGGAWETQYFGPGTRLLVL.

The chain couples TRBV30 to TRBJ2-7; D gene uncertain. The CDR3 is 11 residues long. Trimming left V 5 bases short and J 1 base short, with 6 bases between. From germline, CDR1 is GTSNPN and CDR2 SVGIG (reference sequence). The CDR3 spells CAWDESYEQYF. The CDR3, as DNA: TGTGCCTGGGACGAATCCTACGAGCAGTACTTC.

This clone was seen more than once but under ten times. This chain links TRBV7-9 with TRBJ1-5; possible D gene TRBD1, 5 bases. Germline lookup yields CDR1 SEHNR and CDR2 FQNEAQ (reference sequence). V lost 1 base, J lost 3 bases, and 13 bases lay in between. The CDR3 runs to 16 residues. Here the CDR3 reads CASSLGRSGNNQPQHF. The CDR3, as DNA: TGTGCCAGCAGCTTAGGTAGGTCAGGGAACAATCAGCCCCAGCATTTT.

The rearrangement uses TRBV7-9 and TRBJ1-2, with D unclear. The germline CDR1 and CDR2 sequences are SEHNR and FQNEAQ (reference sequence). Trimming cost V 1 base and J 2 bases, with 11 bases left between them. This CDR3 spans 15 amino acids. The CDR3 loop is CASSLGTANNYGYTF. The CDR3 DNA sequence: TGTGCCAGCAGCTTAGGGACGGCCAACAACTATGGCTACACCTTC.

The chain employs TRBV7-3 and TRBJ1-1; 7 bases agree with TRBD1. The CDR3 is 14 amino acids. V lost 5 bases to trimming and J lost 4 bases; unmatched junction nucleotides: 7. The germline gives CDR1 SGHTA, CDR2 FQGTGA. Here the CDR3 reads CASSRDRVGTEAFF. The CDR3 bases are TGTGCCAGCAGCCGAGACAGGGTTGGCACTGAAGCTTTCTTT.

The chain couples TRBV29-1 to TRBJ2-7; 15 bases are shared with TRBD2. The CDR3 contains 17 residues. The germline gives CDR1 SQVTM, CDR2 ANQGSEA. With V trimmed by 4 bases and J by 5 bases, 12 bases remained unmatched. The CDR3 sequence: CSVVRGLAGGYSDEQYF. The CDR3 bases are TGCAGCGTTGTGAGGGGACTAGCGGGGGGCTATAGCGACGAGCAGTACTTC.

The genes are TRBV4-1 and TRBJ1-1, with TRBD1 as a possible D gene (6 bases). The V end lost 4 bases, the J end lost 6 bases, and 30 bases lay between the germline ends. CDR1 and CDR2 from the germline V gene are MGHRA and YSYEKL. This CDR3 is 19 amino acids long. The DNA of the CDR3 is TGCGCCAGCAGCCCTTCCCCCCCTCCGAAGGGCCAAGGGGGTCCTGAAGCTTTCTTT. Its protein product is CASSPSPPPKGQGGPEAFF.

The rearrangement joins TRBV5-1 to TRBJ1-1; D remains unclear. The V and J ends lost 1 base and 4 bases respectively, with 11 bases between them. Looked up from germline, CDR1 is SGHRS and CDR2 is YFSETQ. The CDR3 has 14 amino acids. The CDR3 spells CASSLTGRTTEAFF. The CDR3 DNA sequence: TGCGCCAGCAGCTTGACGGGTAGGACCACTGAAGCTTTCTTT.

Only a few counts were recorded for this clone. V is TRBV7-9 and J is TRBJ1-1; D might be TRBD1 (6 bases). The CDR3 runs 14 residues. V lost 7 bases and J 3 bases, leaving 15 bases between the germline ends. The germline gives CDR1 SEHNR, CDR2 FQNEAQ (reference sequence). The CDR3 here is CASKGRQADTEAFF. CDR3 sequence (DNA): TGTGCCAGCAAGGGCCGACAGGCAGACACTGAAGCTTTCTTT.

V usage is TRBV13 and J usage is TRBJ2-7; the match to TRBD1 covers 9 bases. The CDR3 length is 14 residues. J was trimmed by 4 bases and V by 4 bases; bases with no gene match: 5. Germline CDR1 is PRHDT and CDR2 is FYEKMQ (reference sequence). CDR3 residues: CASSSGQGYYEQYF. The CDR3 DNA sequence: TGTGCCAGCAGCTCCGGACAGGGGTATTACGAGCAGTACTTC.

The gene calls are TRBV30 and TRBJ2-5, with 8 bases fitting TRBD1. Germline values: CDR1 GTSNPN, CDR2 SVGIG (reference sequence). The trim removed 5 bases at V and 4 bases at J, leaving 12 bases unmatched. This CDR3 has 15 residues. The CDR3 DNA sequence: TGTGCCTGGGACTCCGGGACAGGAATCTCAGAGACCCAGTACTTC. This encodes CAWDSGTGISETQYF.

The CDR3 spells CASSLARERTDTQYF. CDR3 coding DNA: TGTGCCAGCAGCTTAGCGCGTGAGCGCACAGATACGCAGTATTTT. The gene calls are TRBV11-1 and TRBJ2-3; D is unresolved. This CDR3 has 15 residues. The V end was cut by 0 bases, the J end by 1 base, with 8 bases between. Germline V CDR1 and CDR2: SGHAT, FQDESV (reference sequence). The variable domain in full, with the rest retrieved from reference TRBV11-1 and TRBJ2-3, is EAEVAQSPRYKITEKSQAVAFWCDPISGHATLYWYRQILGQGPELLVQFQDESVVDDSQLPKDRFSAERLKGVDSTLKIQPAELGDSAMYLCASSLARERTDTQYFGPGTRLTVL.

This chain joins TRBV4-2 and TRBJ1-2; 8 nucleotides line up with TRBD1. V was pared by 0 bases and J by 7 bases, with 13 bases of the junction left unmatched. CDR1 is LGHNA and CDR2 is YNFKEQ in the germline V gene. This CDR3 is 17 amino acids long. The CDR3 DNA sequence: TGTGCCAGCAGCCAAGATCGGGCCTCAGGGGGCGTCGGTGGCTACACCTTC. Protein product: CASSQDRASGGVGGYTF.

The chain carries TRBV4-2 and TRBJ1-2, with 7 bases identical to TRBD1. This CDR3 region has 15 residues. J was trimmed by 5 bases and V by 0 bases; bases with no gene match: 6. Per the germline V gene, CDR1 is LGHNA and CDR2 is YNFKEQ. The DNA of the CDR3 is TGTGCCAGCAGCCAAGAGAGCGAGGGGGCTTATGGCTACACCTTC. Translated: CASSQESEGAYGYTF.

The V gene is TRBV3-1 (or the pseudogene TRBV3-2), the J gene TRBJ2-2; D call uncertain. Germline V CDR1 and CDR2: LGHDT, YNNKEL (reference sequence). This CDR3 comprises 17 residues. V lost 6 bases to trimming and J lost 3 bases, with 20 bases between them. CDR3 in DNA: TGTGCCAGCAGGCAACGTCGATCGTCCTGGGACACCGGGGAGCTGTTTTTT. Protein: CASRQRRSSWDTGELFF.

The gene calls are TRBV5-4 and TRBJ2-4; D is ambiguous. Per germline, CDR1 SGHNT and CDR2 YYREEE (reference sequence). The CDR3 has 15 residues. The V end was cut by 2 bases, the J end by 1 base, with 10 bases between. CDR3 DNA sequence: TGTGCCAGCAGCTTAGACGTGGGCGCCAAAAACATTCAGTACTTC. Protein: CASSLDVGAKNIQYF.

The chain has TRBV25-1 and TRBJ1-5; 12 positions agree with TRBD1. With 3 bases clipped from V and 7 bases from J, the junction kept 1 base outside the gene matches. Germline CDR1 MGHDK, CDR2 SYGVNS. This CDR3 is 14 amino acids long. CDR3: CASSEGQGAQPQHF. The DNA for the CDR3 is TGTGCCAGCAGTGAGGGACAGGGGGCCCAGCCCCAGCATTTT. Drawing the rest from reference TRBV25-1 and TRBJ1-5, the complete variable domain is EADIYQTPRYLVIGTGKKITLECSQTMGHDKMYWYQQDPGMELHLIHYSYGVNSTEKGDLSSESTVSRIRTEHFPLTLESARPSHTSQYLCASSEGQGAQPQHFGDGTRLSIL.

V usage is TRBV6-5 and J usage is TRBJ1-1; tentative D call: TRBD1 (6 bases). V lost 2 bases and J lost 1, with 8 bases in between. Germline V gives CDR1 MNHEY, CDR2 SVGAGI. CDR3 length: 14 residues. This CDR3 reads CASSYRGQNTEAFF. The CDR3 region has the DNA TGTGCCAGCAGTTACAGGGGACAGAACACTGAAGCTTTCTTT.